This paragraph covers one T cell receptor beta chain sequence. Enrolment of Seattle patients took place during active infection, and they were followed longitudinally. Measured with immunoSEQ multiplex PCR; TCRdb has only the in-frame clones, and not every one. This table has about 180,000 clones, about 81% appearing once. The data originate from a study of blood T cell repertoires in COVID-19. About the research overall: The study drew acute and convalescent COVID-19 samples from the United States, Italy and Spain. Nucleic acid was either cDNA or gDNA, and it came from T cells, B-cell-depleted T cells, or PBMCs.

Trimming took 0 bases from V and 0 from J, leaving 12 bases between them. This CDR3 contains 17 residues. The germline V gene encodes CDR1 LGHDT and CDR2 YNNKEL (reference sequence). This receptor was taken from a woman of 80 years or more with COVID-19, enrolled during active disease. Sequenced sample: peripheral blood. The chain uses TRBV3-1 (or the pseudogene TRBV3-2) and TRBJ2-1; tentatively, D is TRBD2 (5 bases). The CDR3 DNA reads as TGTGCCAGCAGCCAAGATCGCGGGCATAGCTCCTACAATGAGCAGTTCTTC. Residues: CASSQDRGHSSYNEQFF.